Listed here are 24 T cell receptor beta chains from one sample, sequenced in a study of molecular identifiers for immune sequencing clone quantification. TCRdb reanalysed the PCR reads using MiXCR and keeps one entry per CDR3 protein. The sample records a few hundred thousand distinct CDR3 sequences, about 26% being singletons. The sequenced material came from naive CD8+ T cells from blood, with Jurkat cell RNA spiked in. Subset described: FACS-sorted CD8+CD4-CCR7+CD45RA+ naive T cells. Receptors originate from a human donor in good health. Some libraries in this study had Jurkat cell RNA spiked in.

This clonotype has at least ten counts. The chain recombines TRBV28 with TRBJ2-7; perhaps TRBD2 as D (5 bases). The V gene's germline CDR1 is MDHEN and CDR2 SYDVKM. This CDR3 comprises 13 residues. The V end was cut by 10 bases, the J end by 5 bases, with 18 bases between. CDR3 amino acids: CATARGSLDEQYF. DNA for the CDR3: TGTGCCACCGCCCGAGGGAGTCTGGACGAGCAGTACTTC.

This clonotype was found a few times. The chain joins TRBV20-1 to TRBJ2-5; D unresolved. Germline CDR1 reads DFQATT; CDR2 reads SNEGSKA (reference sequence). The CDR3 runs 12 residues. The V gene lost 3 bases and the J gene lost 0 bases, with 5 bases spanning the gap. In DNA, the CDR3 is TGCAGTGCTAGTCATGACCAAGAGACCCAGTACTTC. Translated, it gives CSASHDQETQYF.

Turning to this clonotype: Mismatch with germline at one junction end may stem from a read error. The V and J genes are TRBV5-3 and TRBJ2-2, with D possibly being TRBD1 (6 bases). TRBV5-3 is an ORF, with its function uncertain. The CDR3 covers 16 residues. Written as DNA, the CDR3 is TGTGCCAGCAGCTTGGGGGACAACGATGGCACCGGGGAGCTGTTTTTT. It yields the protein CASSLGDNDGTGELFF.

This clonotype was counted a few times. V usage is TRBV19 and J usage is TRBJ1-5; D is undetermined. Germline V gene lookup returns CDR1 LNHDA and CDR2 SQIVND (reference sequence). Trimming removed 6 bases from V and 2 bases from J, with 14 bases in between. This CDR3 is 15 amino acids long. The CDR3 reads CASRYSSGGNQPQHF. CDR3 in DNA: TGTGCCAGTAGGTACAGCTCCGGTGGCAATCAGCCCCAGCATTTT.

Notes on this clonotype: This may stem from a read error, because a much larger clone lies one nucleotide away. This chain uses TRBV21-1 with TRBJ2-3; the table gives TRBD2 as D, unverified against the DNA. TRBV21-1 represents a pseudogene. This CDR3 is 18 amino acids long. CDR3: CASSTLVKGGTSADTQYF. CDR3 sequence (DNA): TGTGCCAGCAGCACCCTCGTGAAAGGCGGAACTAGCGCAGATACGCAGTATTTT.

This clonotype was counted a few times. The chain is built from TRBV6-5 and TRBJ2-2, with 10 bases matching TRBD1. In germline, CDR1 is MNHEY, CDR2 SVGAGI. The junction had 12 bases not matched to a gene; V was cut back by 4 bases and J by 4 bases. This CDR3 contains 18 residues. In DNA, the CDR3 is TGTGCCAGCAGTTCCGGCGGGACAGGGGATGTGGTCACCGGGGAGCTGTTTTTT. Protein sequence: CASSSGGTGDVVTGELFF.

This chain links TRBV7-2 with TRBJ2-2; perhaps TRBD1 as D (6 bases). The CDR3 sequence is 14 residues long. V lost 8 bases and J 5 bases, leaving 15 bases between the germline ends. Germline assignment: CDR1 SGHTA and CDR2 FQGNSA. The CDR3 region is CASPWGPGTGELFF. The CDR3 DNA reads TGTGCCAGCCCCTGGGGGCCGGGGACCGGGGAGCTGTTTTTT.

The chain employs TRBV7-9 and TRBJ2-1; D gene uncertain. From germline, CDR1 is SEHNR and CDR2 FQNEAQ (reference sequence). CDR3 size: 13 residues. V dropped 7 bases and J dropped 8 bases, with 15 bases sitting between them. CDR3 coding DNA: TGTGCCAGCACCCCTCCCCGGGTGCATGAGCAGTTCTTC. Translated, it gives CASTPPRVHEQFF. The complete variable domain, with remaining parts taken from reference TRBV7-9 and TRBJ2-1, reads DTGVSQNPRHKITKRGQNVTFRCDPISEHNRLYWYRQTLGQGPEFLTYFQNEAQLEKSRLLSDRFSAERPKGSFSTLEIQRTEQGDSAMYLCASTPPRVHEQFFGPGTRLTVL.

The gene calls are TRBV7-9 and TRBJ1-1; 10 bases agree with TRBD1. This CDR3 is built from 16 residues. The V gene end was trimmed by 3 bases and the J gene end by 2 bases; junction bases not matched to a gene: 6. Germline CDR1 and CDR2: SEHNR and FQNEAQ (reference sequence). CDR3 in DNA: TGTGCCAGCAGCTTTATGGGACAGGGGCCAAACACTGAAGCTTTCTTT. Encoded protein: CASSFMGQGPNTEAFF.

This clonotype was detected ten times or more. J is TRBJ2-7 and V is TRBV5-5, with D maybe TRBD2 (7 bases). The V end was cut by 2 bases, the J end by 2 bases, with 14 bases between. This CDR3 region has 15 residues. Per the germline V gene, CDR1 is SGHKS and CDR2 is YYEKEE (reference sequence). The CDR3 DNA follows: TGTGCCAGCAGCTTTGAGGGGGGGCTACCCTACGAGCAGTACTTC. Its translation is CASSFEGGLPYEQYF. The whole variable domain, filled in from reference TRBV5-5 and TRBJ2-7, reads DAGVTQSPTHLIKTRGQQVTLRCSPISGHKSVSWYQQVLGQGPQFIFQYYEKEERGRGNFPDRFSARQFPNYSSELNVNALLLGDSALYLCASSFEGGLPYEQYFGPGTRLTVT.

V is TRBV29-1 and J is TRBJ2-1; 7 nucleotides match TRBD2. The CDR3 consists of 12 residues. The J segment lost 10 bases and the V segment lost 6 bases, leaving 9 bases of the junction unmatched. CDR1 SQVTM and CDR2 ANQGSEA come from the germline V gene. CDR3 nucleotides: TGCAGCGTGATCGGACTAGTAGGCGAGCAGTTCTTC. This translates into CSVIGLVGEQFF.

This clonotype has ten or more counts. The chain joins TRBV29-1 to TRBJ1-4; 7 bases map to TRBD1. Germline trimming cut 4 bases from V and 4 bases from J; bases unmatched to any gene: 6. The CDR3 sequence is 14 residues long. The germline gives CDR1 SQVTM, CDR2 ANQGSEA. CDR3 coding DNA: TGCAGCGTTGTGACAGGGAACGTTAATGAAAAACTGTTTTTT. Translating it yields CSVVTGNVNEKLFF.

This clonotype was seen many times. The CDR3 DNA reads TGTGCCAGCAGCCGGACAGGTCTCACTGAAGCTTTCTTT. It encodes CASSRTGLTEAFF. The chain has TRBV6-2 or TRBV6-3 and TRBJ1-1; 7 bases are a match to TRBD1. With 6 bases clipped from V and 4 bases from J, the junction kept 5 bases outside the gene matches. This CDR3 spans 13 amino acids. Germline CDR1 reads MNHEY; CDR2 reads SVGEGT.

As for this clonotype: The junction does not match germline at one end; this may be a read error. This chain connects TRBV7-9 to TRBJ2-7; no clear D gene. CDR1 and CDR2 from the germline V gene are SEHNR and FQNEAQ (reference sequence). The CDR3 covers 13 residues. CDR3 DNA: TGTGTCAGCAGCTCCCCGTTTTCCTACGAGCAGTACTTC. Protein: CVSSSPFSYEQYF.

This clonotype appeared a few times. The chain has TRBV9 and TRBJ1-1; D gene unclear. The CDR3 spans 15 residues. The ends were cut back, 0 bases at V and 2 bases at J, with 11 bases in the middle. Germline V gene data show CDR1 as SGDLS and CDR2 as YYNGEE. CDR3 loop: CASSVGSGSNTEAFF. Written as DNA, the CDR3 is TGTGCCAGCAGCGTAGGGTCAGGAAGTAACACTGAAGCTTTCTTT.

This clonotype was counted ten times or more. The chain couples TRBV4-3 to TRBJ1-5; 9 positions match TRBD1. This CDR3 contains 14 residues. Losses at the gene ends were 1 base for V and 8 bases for J; bases not matched to a gene: 3. Germline CDR1 reads LGHNA; CDR2 reads YSLEER. CDR3 amino acids: CASSQVTGGKPQHF. In DNA form, the CDR3 reads TGCGCCAGCAGCCAAGTAACAGGGGGCAAGCCCCAGCATTTT.

Regarding this clonotype: A much bigger clone sits one base away, suggesting this may be a read error. Because the CDR3 is missing its conserved closing phenylalanine or tryptophan, this is likely a read error. The rearrangement joins TRBV13 to TRBJ1-1; D remains unclear. The V gene's germline CDR1 is PRHDT and CDR2 FYEKMQ (reference sequence). The CDR3 is 12 residues long. V lost 3 bases and J lost 4, with 6 bases in between. CDR3 DNA sequence: TGTGCCAGCAGCTTTTCTAGCACTGAAGCTTTCTAT. This encodes CASSFSSTEAFY.

Details on this clonotype: Given a much more abundant clone one base away, this may be a read error. This chain joins TRBV29-1 and TRBJ1-1, with D unresolved. Germline loops: CDR1 SQVTM, CDR2 ANQGSEA. The CDR3 is 10 residues long. CDR3 nucleotides: TGCCGCGTCTTGCTCGGTGAAGCTTTCTTT. Encoded protein: CRVLLGEAFF.

This chain links TRBV12-3 or TRBV12-4 with TRBJ2-3; 9 bases align to TRBD1. The CDR3 is 19 amino acids. V trimming: 0 bases; J trimming: 0 bases; junction bases outside the gene matches: 10. CDR3 region: CASSLAKGQGITSTDTQYF. For the CDR3, the DNA is TGTGCCAGCAGTTTAGCGAAAGGACAGGGGATAACTAGCACAGATACGCAGTATTTT.

This clonotype appeared many times. The rearrangement joins TRBV6-5 to TRBJ2-1; 8 bases align to TRBD2. Germline V lookup: CDR1 MNHEY, CDR2 SVGAGI. The CDR3 is 15 residues long. V trimming: 1 base; J trimming: 7 bases; junction bases outside the gene matches: 6. CDR3 in amino acids: CASSYYGGAGNEQFF. CDR3 bases: TGTGCCAGCAGTTACTACGGGGGGGCGGGGAATGAGCAGTTCTTC.

As regards this clonotype: A much larger clonotype is one base distant, so this may be a read error. The gene calls are TRBV7-9 and TRBJ1-1; the D is unclear. The V gene's germline CDR1 is SEHNR and CDR2 FQNEAQ (reference sequence). The CDR3 is 12 amino acids. CDR3 nucleotide sequence: TGTGTCAGCAGCTCCCCTGGTAGTGAAGCTTTCTTT. Amino acid sequence: CVSSSPGSEAFF.

There are a few counts of this clonotype. This rearrangement joins TRBV20-1 to TRBJ2-4; D may be TRBD1 or TRBD2 (6 bases each). Deletions cut 3 bases from V and 0 bases from J, with 9 bases between. The germline V gene has CDR1 DFQATT and CDR2 SNEGSKA (reference sequence). The CDR3 totals 14 residues. CDR3 loop: CSAREGVAKNIQYF. The CDR3 DNA reads as TGCAGTGCTAGGGAGGGGGTAGCCAAAAACATTCAGTACTTC.

As regards this clonotype: One junction end disagrees with the germline gene, perhaps due to a read error. J is TRBJ1-5 and V is TRBV19; D not resolved. CDR1 and CDR2 (germline): LNHDA, SQIVND (reference sequence). The CDR3 runs 13 residues. The CDR3 here is CASSLVGNQSQHF. DNA of the CDR3: TGTGCCAGTAGTCTCGTTGGCAATCAGTCCCAGCATTTT.

This clonotype has a handful of counts. The genes are TRBV7-9 and TRBJ2-4, with D possibly matching TRBD2 (6 bases). Trimming removed 4 bases at V and 1 base at J, with 14 bases between. CDR1 is SEHNR, CDR2 FQNEAQ, per germline (reference sequence). The CDR3 runs 16 residues. CDR3 residues: CASSSGLPGAKNIQYF. CDR3 coding DNA: TGTGCCAGCAGCTCGGGACTTCCTGGGGCCAAAAACATTCAGTACTTC. The whole variable domain, filled in from reference TRBV7-9 and TRBJ2-4, reads DTGVSQNPRHKITKRGQNVTFRCDPISEHNRLYWYRQTLGQGPEFLTYFQNEAQLEKSRLLSDRFSAERPKGSFSTLEIQRTEQGDSAMYLCASSSGLPGAKNIQYFGAGTRLSVL.